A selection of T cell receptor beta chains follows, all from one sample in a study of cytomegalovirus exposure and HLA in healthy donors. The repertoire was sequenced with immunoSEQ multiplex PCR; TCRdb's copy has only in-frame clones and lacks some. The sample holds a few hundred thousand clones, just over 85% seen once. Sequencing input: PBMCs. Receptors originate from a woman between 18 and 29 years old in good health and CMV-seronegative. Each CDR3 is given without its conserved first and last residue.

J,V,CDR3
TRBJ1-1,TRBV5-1,ASSLAIAGNTEAF
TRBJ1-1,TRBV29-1,SPIREGPEAF
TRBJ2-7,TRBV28,ASSSQGFSSYEQY
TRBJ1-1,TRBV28,ASGNRVTEAF
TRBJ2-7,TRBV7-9,ASSREGLATYEQY
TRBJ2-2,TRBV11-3,ASSSGLVGATGELF
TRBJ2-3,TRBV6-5,ASSSFRGSTDTQY
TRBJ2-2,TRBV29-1,SVATGLVGELF
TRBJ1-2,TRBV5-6,ASSLVGGGYGYT
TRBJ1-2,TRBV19,AITDPGRHYGYT
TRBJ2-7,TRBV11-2,ASSSPLLSSYEQY
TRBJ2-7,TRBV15,ATSRDTSYAGQY
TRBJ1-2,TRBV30,ACPRDDYGYT
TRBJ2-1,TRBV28,ASSYRGTYNEQF
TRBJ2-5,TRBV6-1,ASSDFRQGETQY